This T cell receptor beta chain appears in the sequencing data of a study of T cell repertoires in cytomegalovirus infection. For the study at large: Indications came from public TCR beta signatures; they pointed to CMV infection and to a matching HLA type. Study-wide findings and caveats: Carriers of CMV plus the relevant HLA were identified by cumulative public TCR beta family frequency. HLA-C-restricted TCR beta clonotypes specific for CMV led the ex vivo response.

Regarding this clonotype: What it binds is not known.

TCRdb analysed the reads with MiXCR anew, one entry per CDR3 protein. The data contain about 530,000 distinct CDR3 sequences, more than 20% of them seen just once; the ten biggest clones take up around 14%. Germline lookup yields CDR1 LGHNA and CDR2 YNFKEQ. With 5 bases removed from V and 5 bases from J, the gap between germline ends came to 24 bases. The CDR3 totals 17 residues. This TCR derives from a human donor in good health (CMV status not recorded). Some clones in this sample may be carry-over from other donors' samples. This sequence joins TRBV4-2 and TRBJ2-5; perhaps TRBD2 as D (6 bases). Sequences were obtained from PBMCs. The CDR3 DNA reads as TGTGCCAGCAGCACCTCCGGGACTGGCCTGCTGGGGGAGACCCAGTACTTC. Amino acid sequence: CASSTSGTGLLGETQYF.